This TCR beta chain derives from a study of T cells in localized non-small cell lung cancer. TCRdb's table, derived via immunoSEQ multiplex PCR, lists solely in-frame clones and lacks some. The table shows over 40,000 clones, with roughly 88% occurring only once. With regard to this clone: Its matching antigen is unknown.

The CDR3 spans 12 residues. The V gene lost 6 bases and the J gene lost 6 bases, with 10 bases spanning the gap. Germline V gene sequence: CDR1 SNHLY, CDR2 FYNNEI. General study results and limits: Overall survival was longer when the density of T cells in the blood was higher. Appearing in adjacent lung were a median approximately 60 of the top 100 tumor clones. Clonality of T cells reached its maximum in uninvolved adjacent lung, surpassing tumor.

This clonotype originated in a man aged 40-75 years with stage III lung adenocarcinoma. The chain joins TRBV2 to TRBJ2-3; a possible D gene is TRBD2 (6 bases). The source was peripheral blood mononuclear cells, collected before any cancer treatment. In DNA form, the CDR3 reads TGTGCCAGCAGGGGAGGACCCGATACGCAGTATTTT. Translating gives CASRGGPDTQYF. The entire variable domain, with the rest obtained from reference TRBV2 and TRBJ2-3, is as follows: EPEVTQTPSHQVTQMGQEVILRCVPISNHLYFYWYRQILGQKVEFLVSFYNNEISEKSEIFDDQFSVERPDGSNFTLKIRSTKLEDSAMYFCASRGGPDTQYFGPGTRLTVL.